This T cell receptor (beta chain) appears in the sequencing data of a study of blood T cell repertoires in COVID-19. For the study at large: Samples of COVID-19 (acute and convalescent) were obtained from the United States, Italy and Spain. PBMCs, B-cell-depleted T cells, or T cells were the source of the cDNA or gDNA that made up the material.

Germline loops: CDR1 LNHNV, CDR2 YYDKDF (reference sequence). This CDR3 is 18 amino acids long. Trimming stripped 0 bases from V and 0 bases from J, with 15 bases between. As handled by the study authors: Counts of nucleated cells, estimated from reference gene primer amplification, were obtained. The assay was immunoSEQ multiplex PCR, and TCRdb's table has in-frame clones only and misses some. V, J and clone size are taken as reported in that table, and D and trimming were inferred from the DNA itself. The table lists about 300,000 clones, approximately 88% of them singletons. The source material was peripheral blood. The chain carries TRBV15 and TRBJ1-3, with D tentatively TRBD1 (6 bases). The TCR comes from a woman in her 30s who had recovered from COVID-19. CDR3 DNA sequence: TGTGCCACCAGCAGAGACCCTCCACTGGACAGCTCTGGAAACACCATATATTTT. This gives the protein CATSRDPPLDSSGNTIYF.